This T cell receptor beta chain was sequenced during a study of T cells in Graves' hyperthyroidism and ophthalmopathy. Stable Graves' hyperthyroidism denoted no ophthalmopathy progression over 18 months. The authors took PBMCs from 10 ml fresh peripheral blood. Researchers amplified the TCR beta CDR3 regions from RNA transcripts. A first-round RT-PCR of the TCR CDR3 used the HTBI primer set. MiXCR, run by TCRdb on the multiplex PCR reads, gives a single entry per CDR3 protein. The sample includes some 300,000 distinct CDR3 sequences, roughly 13% of them seen just once. CDR3 length: 14 residues. CDR1 is MNHNS and CDR2 is SASEGT in the germline V gene. With V trimmed by 8 bases and J by 8 bases, 14 bases remained unmatched. This clonotype appeared many times.

This chain uses TRBV6-1 with TRBJ1-2; 7 bases agree with TRBD1. This sequence originates from a woman between 40 and 55 years old with Graves' hyperthyroidism. Material: blood. CDR3 region: CASSRDSTLGGYTF. The CDR3, as DNA: TGTGCCAGCTCTCGGGACAGCACCTTAGGAGGCTACACCTTC.